A selection of T cell receptor beta chains follows, all from one sample in a study of T cell repertoires in cytomegalovirus infection. TCRdb called the reads again in MiXCR, with one record for every CDR3 protein. The sample records some 700,000 distinct CDR3 sequences, approximately 34% being singletons. Sequencing was performed on PBMCs. Receptors were obtained from a human donor in good health (CMV status not recorded). Some clones in this sample may be carry-over from other donors' samples. The CDR3 runs from the conserved cysteine through the conserved F or W. The D gene is left open where the match is weak. Part of the rows lack a size; the others show once, few, many or a class for expanded clones.

CDR3 length	clone size	D gene	V gene	J gene	CDR3 protein	CDR3 DNA
16	NA	TRBD2	TRBV11-2	TRBJ2-5	CASSSIMISGRETQYF	TGTGCCAGCAGCTCCATTATGATTAGCGGGAGAGAGACCCAGTACTTC
14	NA	NA	TRBV20-1	TRBJ2-3	CSARDFTPIDTQYF	TGCAGTGCTAGAGATTTTACCCCGATAGATACGCAGTATTTT
18	NA	NA	TRBV7-9	TRBJ2-6	CASNDWGWGSSGANVLTF	TGTGCCAGCAACGACTGGGGGTGGGGCAGCTCTGGGGCCAACGTCCTGACTTTC
12	NA	TRBD1	TRBV20-1	TRBJ2-1	CSGTGDYNEQFF	TGCTCCGGGACAGGAGACTACAATGAGCAGTTCTTC
15	few	TRBD2	TRBV6-1	TRBJ2-7	CASSRTSGGLSEQYF	TGTGCCAGCAGTAGGACTAGCGGGGGGCTGTCCGAGCAGTACTTC
16	NA	NA	TRBV28	TRBJ1-1	CASSFTGPSRYTEAFF	TGTGCCAGCAGTTTTACCGGGCCCAGCCGTTACACTGAAGCTTTCTTT
13	NA	NA	TRBV6-6	TRBJ1-1	CASGRGPNTEAFF	TGTGCCAGCGGAAGGGGCCCGAACACTGAAGCTTTCTTT
15	few	NA	TRBV6-5	TRBJ2-1	CASGRTATSYNEQFF	TGTGCCAGCGGAAGGACCGCAACCTCCTACAATGAGCAGTTCTTC
18	few	TRBD2	TRBV7-6	TRBJ2-3	CASSLALAGGEGTDTQYF	TGTGCCAGCAGCTTAGCCCTAGCGGGGGGCGAGGGCACAGATACGCAGTATTTT
14	NA	NA	TRBV15	TRBJ1-4	CATSREPTTEKLFF	TGTGCCACCAGCAGAGAACCGACGACTGAAAAACTGTTTTTT
20	NA	NA	TRBV6-2/TRBV6-3	TRBJ1-1	CASSYSFDAGFRRMNTEAFF	TGTGCCAGCAGTTACTCGTTTGACGCTGGGTTCCGCCGGATGAACACTGAAGCTTTCTTT
16	NA	TRBD1	TRBV7-9	TRBJ2-5	CASRSSTTGTQETQYF	TGTGCCAGCCGAAGTAGCACGACAGGGACCCAAGAGACCCAGTACTTC
17	NA	TRBD1	TRBV28	TRBJ1-5	CASRIGQGVLRNQPQHF	TGTGCCAGCAGAATAGGACAGGGGGTTTTAAGGAACCAGCCCCAGCATTTT
16	once	TRBD2	TRBV20-1	TRBJ2-7	CSAPRLAGGNSYEQYF	TGCAGTGCTCCCCGACTAGCGGGAGGCAATTCCTACGAGCAGTACTTC
16	few	NA	TRBV4-1	TRBJ2-1	CASSPGQQELLNEQFF	TGCGCCAGCAGCCCCGGACAGCAAGAGCTTTTGAATGAGCAGTTCTTC
15	few	TRBD2	TRBV7-7	TRBJ2-1	CASSFAGGGYNEQFF	TGTGCTAGCAGCTTTGCGGGGGGGGGGTACAATGAGCAGTTCTTC
17	many	TRBD1	TRBV5-5	TRBJ2-1	CASSSDRGQGLNNEQFF	TGTGCCAGCAGCTCCGACCGCGGACAGGGCTTGAACAATGAGCAGTTCTTC
14	few	NA	TRBV12-3/TRBV12-4	TRBJ1-1	CASSFAGGETEAFF	TGTGCCAGCAGTTTTGCTGGGGGAGAGACTGAAGCTTTCTTT
15	once	NA	TRBV28	TRBJ2-3	CASSQGLSNTDTQYF	TGTGCCAGCAGTCAGGGACTCTCAAACACAGATACGCAGTATTTT
14	many	TRBD2	TRBV7-2	TRBJ2-5	CASSLDGGGETQYF	TGTGCCAGCAGCTTAGACGGGGGGGGGGAGACCCAGTACTTC
16	few	TRBD2	TRBV7-6	TRBJ2-1	CASSLSGGGAVNEQFF	TGTGCCAGCAGCTTAAGCGGCGGGGGGGCTGTCAATGAGCAGTTCTTC
15	NA	TRBD2	TRBV28	TRBJ2-7	CASLKWTSGIYEQYF	TGTGCCAGCCTAAAATGGACTAGCGGAATATACGAGCAGTACTTC
15	NA	NA	TRBV5-1	TRBJ2-1	CASSLGWSSYNEQFF	TGCGCCAGCAGCTTGGGTTGGAGCTCCTACAATGAGCAGTTCTTC
16	NA	NA	TRBV4-1	TRBJ2-5	CASSQDPSRSQETQYF	TGCGCCAGCAGCCAAGACCCTAGCAGGAGCCAAGAGACCCAGTACTTC
13	once	NA	TRBV27	TRBJ1-1	CASRAYGNTEAFF	TGTGCCAGCAGGGCGTATGGTAACACTGAAGCTTTCTTT
14	NA	NA	TRBV7-2	TRBJ2-7	CASRRTANSYEQYF	TGTGCCAGCAGACGGACAGCCAACTCCTACGAGCAGTACTTC
12	NA	NA	TRBV28	TRBJ2-5	CASSRDGVHQYF	TGTGCCAGCAGTCGGGACGGGGTTCACCAGTACTTC
18	many	NA	TRBV7-8	TRBJ2-1	CASSLGPISGGGYNEQFF	TGTGCCAGCAGCTTAGGCCCTATCAGTGGGGGAGGCTACAATGAGCAGTTCTTC
15	NA	TRBD1	TRBV18	TRBJ2-1	CASSPTGQTSNEQFF	TGTGCCAGCTCACCGACGGGACAGACCTCCAATGAGCAGTTCTTC
15	few	TRBD1	TRBV4-1	TRBJ2-1	CASSQADRAYNEQFF	TGCGCCAGCAGCCAAGCGGACAGGGCTTACAATGAGCAGTTCTTC
17	NA	NA	TRBV19	TRBJ2-2	CASSIAVLYQGTGELFF	TGTGCCAGTAGTATAGCTGTCCTGTATCAGGGGACCGGGGAGCTGTTTTTT
17	NA	NA	TRBV7-6	TRBJ1-2	CASSLIGGFGGAEGYTF	TGTGCCAGCAGCTTAATCGGTGGTTTTGGGGGTGCGGAAGGCTACACCTTC
15	NA	NA	TRBV15	TRBJ2-3	CATSRDGTGMDTQYF	TGTGCCACCAGCAGAGATGGTACAGGGATGGATACGCAGTATTTT
18	NA	TRBD2	TRBV28	TRBJ2-7	CASSGGTSGRAWIREQYF	TGTGCCAGCAGTGGTGGGACTAGCGGGAGGGCCTGGATCAGAGAGCAGTACTTC
15	NA	NA	TRBV7-9	TRBJ2-3	CASSFQGLGTDTQYF	TGTGCCAGCAGCTTCCAGGGGCTAGGCACAGATACGCAGTATTTT
16	NA	NA	TRBV29-1	TRBJ2-1	CSVEKVGQGISNEQFF	TGCAGCGTTGAAAAGGTGGGGCAGGGGATCTCCAATGAGCAGTTCTTC
16	few	NA	TRBV28	TRBJ2-7	CASSRSGQGLSYEQYF	TGTGCCAGCAGTCGTTCGGGACAAGGCCTATCCTACGAGCAGTACTTC
16	many	NA	TRBV7-8	TRBJ1-2	CASSLAYPEPPYGYTF	TGTGCCAGCAGCTTAGCGTATCCAGAACCACCCTATGGCTACACCTTC
21	many	TRBD2	TRBV7-8	TRBJ2-1	CASSLGFAPSGSPFSYNEQFF	TGTGCCAGCAGCTTAGGCTTTGCTCCTAGCGGGAGCCCCTTCTCCTACAATGAGCAGTTCTTC
14	NA	NA	TRBV24-1	TRBJ1-5	CATASGDGDQPQHF	TGTGCCACCGCCTCCGGGGACGGGGATCAGCCCCAGCATTTT
15	many	NA	TRBV7-2	TRBJ2-4	CASSLLTKRLGIQYF	TGTGCCAGCAGCCTCCTCACTAAGCGGTTAGGCATTCAGTACTTC
13	NA	NA	TRBV19	TRBJ1-1	CASSTRVGTEAFF	TGTGCCAGTAGTACCCGCGTGGGCACTGAAGCTTTCTTT
14	NA	NA	TRBV7-2	TRBJ1-1	CASSLEGRYYEAFF	TGTGCCAGCAGCTTAGAAGGAAGATACTATGAAGCTTTCTTT